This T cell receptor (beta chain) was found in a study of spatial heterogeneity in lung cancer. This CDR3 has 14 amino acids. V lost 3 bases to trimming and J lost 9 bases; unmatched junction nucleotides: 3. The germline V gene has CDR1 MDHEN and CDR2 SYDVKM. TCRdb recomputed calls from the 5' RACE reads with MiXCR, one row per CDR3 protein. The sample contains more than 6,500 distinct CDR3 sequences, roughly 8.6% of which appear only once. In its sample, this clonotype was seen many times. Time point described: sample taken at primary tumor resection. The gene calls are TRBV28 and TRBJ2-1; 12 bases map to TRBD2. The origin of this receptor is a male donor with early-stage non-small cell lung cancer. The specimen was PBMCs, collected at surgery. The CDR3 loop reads CASSLASGRGEQFF. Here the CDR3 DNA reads TGTGCCAGCAGTTTGGCTAGCGGGAGGGGTGAGCAGTTCTTC.